This T cell receptor beta chain was captured in a study of blood T cell repertoires in COVID-19. On the study more broadly: The cDNA or gDNA used as material had been derived from T cells, B-cell-depleted T cells, or PBMCs.

The repertoire was sequenced with immunoSEQ multiplex PCR; TCRdb's copy has only in-frame clones and lacks some. The data contain over 120,000 clones, nearly 90% of them singletons. Germline-derived CDR1 and CDR2 are MDHEN and SYDVKM. V lost 6 bases, J lost 7 bases, and 6 bases stayed unmatched. The CDR3 extends over 14 amino acids. The V gene is TRBV28, the J gene TRBJ1-4, with 9 nucleotides matching TRBD1. The sequenced material came from peripheral blood. This clonotype was sampled from a man aged 70 or older with acute or convalescent COVID-19. DNA of the CDR3: TGTGCCAGCAGCCCGGGACAGGGTAGTGAAAAACTGTTTTTT. Amino acid sequence: CASSPGQGSEKLFF.